This T cell receptor (beta chain) was recovered during a study of blood T cell repertoires in COVID-19 (dated by TCRdb to between 2020 and 2021). General notes on the study: The collaborator samples originated in the United States, Italy and Spain and spanned the acute and convalescent phases of COVID-19. A de-identified subject ID, COVID-19 status, age in years and sex were almost always included in the sample metadata. The samples were drawn from the first 160 participants of the ongoing ImmuneRACE study and from about 1,200 subjects provided by 6 global collaborators. Deeply sampled blood TCRbeta repertoires from subjects exposed to, actively infected with, or recovered from COVID-19 were included in the dataset. HLA class I and class II types, where available, came from metadata supplied by the sample provider rather than from assay-based typing. The material from the prospective study consisted of cDNA or gDNA derived from T cells, B-cell-depleted T cells, or PBMCs. A freely available public database, intended as a resource for researchers studying the immune response to SARS-CoV-2, is where the repertoires were released.

On this clone: It has no known antigen specificity. No much larger clone exists at a distance of one base, and base qualities are not known.

The research as a whole found: The quantity of clinical and demographic metadata differed by source and by participant and was supplied without curation.

Each collaborating institution followed its own protocols to collect whole blood in K2EDTA tubes. For TCRbeta analysis, collaborator samples were shipped as frozen whole blood, as isolated PBMCs, or as DNA extracted from either sample type. The CDR3 measures 16 amino acids from cysteine to phenylalanine. Of all the DNA, just the CDR3 is kept, 48 bases in frame from base 1. V lost 0 bases and J lost 5 bases, and the count of bases not matched to a germline gene is 7. As encoded in the germline V gene, CDR1 is KGHSH while CDR2 is LQKENI. TCRbeta CDR3 regions were amplified from genomic DNA by means of the immunoSEQ Assay, a bias-controlled multiplex PCR. The original methods were these. Nucleated cell counts per sample were estimated from amplification of reference gene primers within the assay. Sequence reads were collapsed and filtered to measure the absolute abundance of every unique TCRbeta CDR3 rearrangement. Productive Simpson clonality was computed per sample as the square root of Simpson's diversity index over productive rearrangements. TCRdb took this table from immuneACCESS and kept in-frame rearrangements with V and J called. Such tables lack part of the clones; where checked against another copy, unresolved V genes explain under half of the gap, and the rest is unexplained. V and J calls and clone size come straight from that table; D and trimming were deduced from the DNA. This sample has about half a million clones in its table, and 70% to 90% of those were observed once. The top ten constitute under 4% of the sample.

This clonotype was obtained from a human donor in a cohort sampled during active COVID-19. Sequenced material: peripheral blood. The rearrangement joined TRBV18 to TRBJ2-1; 7 middle bases align to TRBD1. The CDR3 here reads CASSPPRDRVNNEQFF. DNA sequence: TGTGCCAGCTCACCACCGCGAGACAGGGTAAACAATGAGCAGTTCTTC.